The 11 T cell receptor beta chains presented below share a single source sample, sequenced in a study of blood T cells in healthy people across ages. Using a J-beta primer mix together with a sample-barcoded 5' primer, a second PCR was run for roughly 7 to 11 cycles. TCRdb reanalysed the 5' RACE reads using MiXCR and keeps one entry per CDR3 protein. Of about 650,000 distinct CDR3 sequences listed, approximately 52% are singletons. The sample taken for sequencing was blood. These receptors were collected from an elderly woman in good health.

V gene TRBV7-9 combines with J gene TRBJ1-2; 7 bases fit TRBD1. V lost 4 bases, J lost 4 bases, and 6 bases stayed unmatched. The germline CDR1 and CDR2 sequences are SEHNR and FQNEAQ (reference sequence). This CDR3 is 14 amino acids long. For the CDR3, the DNA is TGTGCCAGCAGCTCCAAGGGGGCACCCTATGGCTACACCTTC. It yields the protein CASSSKGAPYGYTF.

This clonotype appeared many times. The V gene is TRBV7-8, the J gene TRBJ2-1, with D perhaps given as TRBD1 or TRBD2 (6 bases each). Per the germline V gene, CDR1 is SGHVS and CDR2 is FQNEAQ. The CDR3 has 15 residues. The V gene lost 1 base and the J gene lost 3 bases, with 10 bases spanning the gap. The DNA of the CDR3 is TGTGCCAGCAGCTTAGAACAGGGACTCTACAATGAGCAGTTCTTC. This gives the protein CASSLEQGLYNEQFF.

The chain carries TRBV4-3 and TRBJ2-1; TRBD2 aligns across 11 bases. This CDR3 comprises 17 residues. Germline values: CDR1 LGHNA, CDR2 YSLEER. Trimming took 0 bases from V and 8 from J; bases not matched to a gene: 9. The CDR3 region is CASSQDWASGGWDEQFF. The CDR3 bases are TGCGCCAGCAGCCAAGATTGGGCTAGCGGGGGGTGGGATGAGCAGTTCTTC.

V gene TRBV20-1 combines with J gene TRBJ1-1; no clear D gene. CDR1 is DFQATT and CDR2 is SNEGSKA in the germline V gene (reference sequence). V lost 3 bases and J lost 6, with 8 bases in between. The CDR3 runs to 11 residues. This CDR3 is CSASASAEAFF. The CDR3 DNA sequence: TGCAGTGCTAGTGCTTCGGCTGAAGCTTTCTTT.

This chain links TRBV29-1 with TRBJ2-7; no firm D call. With 5 bases removed from V and 2 bases from J, the gap between germline ends came to 10 bases. Germline V gene lookup returns CDR1 SQVTM and CDR2 ANQGSEA. This CDR3 has 12 residues. Here the CDR3 reads CSVQRDPYEQYF. The DNA of the CDR3 is TGCAGCGTTCAGCGCGATCCCTACGAGCAGTACTTC.

As for this clonotype: Since a much larger clone is just one base distant, this may be a read error. The chain employs TRBV5-6 and TRBJ1-2; 8 bases match TRBD1. This CDR3 contains 14 residues. Germline CDR1 is SGHDT and CDR2 is YYEEEE. Trimming at V came to 4 bases and at J to 4 bases, leaving 6 bases not matched to a gene. Written as DNA, the CDR3 is TGTGCCAGCAGCGTGAGTGGACAGGGCTATGGCTACACCTTC. It specifies CASSVSGQGYGYTF.

The rearrangement links TRBV9 to TRBJ1-2; weak D call: TRBD1 (6 bases). Trimming removed 3 bases from V and 4 bases from J, with 10 bases in between. Germline V gives CDR1 SGDLS, CDR2 YYNGEE. This CDR3 contains 13 residues. CDR3 loop: CASSGTDSYGYTF. The CDR3 DNA sequence: TGTGCCAGCAGCGGGACAGACAGCTATGGCTACACCTTC.

The chain uses TRBV29-1 and TRBJ2-2; perhaps TRBD1 as D (5 bases). Germline CDR1 is SQVTM and CDR2 is ANQGSEA. Trimming took off 7 bases at V and 1 base at J, with 13 bases between the two ends. This CDR3 is 14 amino acids long. This chain's CDR3 is CSAKGRRNTGELFF. The CDR3, as DNA: TGCAGCGCCAAGGGGCGGAGGAACACCGGGGAGCTGTTTTTT.

As concerns this clonotype: At one boundary the junction diverges from the germline segment, which might be a read error. This sequence joins TRBV5-5 and TRBJ1-2; 7 bases agree with TRBD1. The CDR3 totals 15 residues. The V gene's germline CDR1 is SGHKS and CDR2 YYEKEE (reference sequence). The CDR3 bases are TGTGCCAGCATTCGTCTTACAGGGGCTAACTATGGCTACACTTTC. This gives the protein CASIRLTGANYGYTF.

This clonotype was recorded at least ten times. The chain uses TRBV6-6 and TRBJ2-7, with D maybe TRBD1 (6 bases). The CDR3 covers 14 residues. Germline V lookup: CDR1 MNHNY, CDR2 SVGAGI (reference sequence). V was pared by 0 bases and J by 3 bases, with 9 bases between. CDR3 coding DNA: TGTGCCAGCAGTTACTCTGACAGGAACTACGAGCAGTACTTC. Translating it yields CASSYSDRNYEQYF.

The gene calls are TRBV20-1 and TRBJ2-7; 8 positions match TRBD1. This CDR3 spans 11 amino acids. Losses at the gene ends were 6 bases for V and 3 bases for J; bases not matched to a gene: 1. Germline CDR1 is DFQATT and CDR2 is SNEGSKA (reference sequence). This CDR3 is CSAGTGYEQYF. The CDR3, as DNA: TGCAGTGCGGGGACAGGCTACGAGCAGTACTTC.